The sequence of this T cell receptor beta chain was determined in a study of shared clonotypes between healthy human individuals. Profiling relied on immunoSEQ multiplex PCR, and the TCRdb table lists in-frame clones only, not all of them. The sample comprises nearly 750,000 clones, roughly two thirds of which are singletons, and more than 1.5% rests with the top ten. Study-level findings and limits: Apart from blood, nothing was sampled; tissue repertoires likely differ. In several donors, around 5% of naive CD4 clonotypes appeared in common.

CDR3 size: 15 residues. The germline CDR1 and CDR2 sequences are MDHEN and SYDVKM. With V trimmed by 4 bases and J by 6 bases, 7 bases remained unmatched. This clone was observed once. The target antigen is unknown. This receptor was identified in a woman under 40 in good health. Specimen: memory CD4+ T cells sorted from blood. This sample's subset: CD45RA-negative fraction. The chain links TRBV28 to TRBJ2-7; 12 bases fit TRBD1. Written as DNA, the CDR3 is TGTGCCAGCAGTTCCCCCGGGACAGGGGGCCTCGAGCAGTACTTC. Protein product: CASSSPGTGGLEQYF. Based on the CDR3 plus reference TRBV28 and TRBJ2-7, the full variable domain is DVKVTQSSRYLVKRTGEKVFLECVQDMDHENMFWYRQDPGLGLRLIYFSYDVKMKEKGDIPEGYSVSREKKERFSLILESASTNQTSMYLCASSSPGTGGLEQYFGPGTRLTVT.